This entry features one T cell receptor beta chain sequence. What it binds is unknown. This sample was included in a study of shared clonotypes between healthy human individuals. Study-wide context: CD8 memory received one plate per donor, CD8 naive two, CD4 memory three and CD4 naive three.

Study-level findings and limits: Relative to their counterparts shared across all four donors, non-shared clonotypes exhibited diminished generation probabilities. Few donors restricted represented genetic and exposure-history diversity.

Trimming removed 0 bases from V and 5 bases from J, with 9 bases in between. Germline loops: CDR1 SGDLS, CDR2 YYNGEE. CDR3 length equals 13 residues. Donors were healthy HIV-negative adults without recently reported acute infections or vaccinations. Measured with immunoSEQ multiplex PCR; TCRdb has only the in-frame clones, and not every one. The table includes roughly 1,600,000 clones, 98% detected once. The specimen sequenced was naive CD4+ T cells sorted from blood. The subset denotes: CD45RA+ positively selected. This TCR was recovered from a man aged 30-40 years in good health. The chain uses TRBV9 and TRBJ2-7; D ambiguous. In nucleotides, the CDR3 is TGTGCCAGCAGCGTAGCTGGGCACCACGAGCAGTACTTC. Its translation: CASSVAGHHEQYF.